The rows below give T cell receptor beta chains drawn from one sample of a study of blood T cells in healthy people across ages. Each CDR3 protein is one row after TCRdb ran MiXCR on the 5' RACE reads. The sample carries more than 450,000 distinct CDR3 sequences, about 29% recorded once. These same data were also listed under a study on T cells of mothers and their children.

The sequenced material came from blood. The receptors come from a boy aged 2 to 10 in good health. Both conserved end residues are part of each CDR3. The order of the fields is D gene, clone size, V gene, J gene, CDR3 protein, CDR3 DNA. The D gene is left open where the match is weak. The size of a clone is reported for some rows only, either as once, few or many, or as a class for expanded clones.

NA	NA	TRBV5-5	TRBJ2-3	CASTRHAGSPDTQYF	TGTGCCAGCACCCGTCACGCGGGATCCCCAGATACGCAGTATTTT
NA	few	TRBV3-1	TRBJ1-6	CASSQEGFRLHF	TGTGCCAGCAGCCAAGAGGGGTTTCGGCTCCACTTT
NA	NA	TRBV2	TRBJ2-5	CASSEGGRGKYF	TGTGCCAGCAGTGAGGGGGGTAGAGGGAAGTACTTC
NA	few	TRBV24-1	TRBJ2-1	CATRSISDEQFF	TGTGCCACCAGATCAATCAGCGATGAGCAGTTCTTC
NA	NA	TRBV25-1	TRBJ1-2	CASSEYNEGAKGYTF	TGTGCCAGCAGTGAATATAACGAGGGAGCGAAGGGCTACACCTTC
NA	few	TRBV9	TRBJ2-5	CASSVFGGEETQYF	TGTGCCAGCAGCGTCTTCGGGGGAGAAGAGACCCAGTACTTC
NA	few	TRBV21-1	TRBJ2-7	CASSIGHEQYF	TGTGCCAGCAGCATTGGTCACGAGCAGTACTTC
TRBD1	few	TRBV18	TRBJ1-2	CASSVGTGNGYTF	TGTGCCAGCTCGGTTGGGACAGGGAATGGCTACACCTTC
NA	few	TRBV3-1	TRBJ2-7	CASSQVWKGNEQYF	TGTGCCAGCAGCCAAGTCTGGAAAGGGAACGAGCAGTACTTC
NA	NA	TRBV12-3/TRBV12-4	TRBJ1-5	CASSLLRHPSNQPQHF	TGTGCCAGCAGTCTCTTAAGGCATCCTAGCAATCAGCCCCAGCATTTT
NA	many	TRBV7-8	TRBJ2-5	CASSLAIRASPMAQYF	TGTGCCAGCAGCTTAGCGATTCGTGCTAGCCCGATGGCCCAGTACTTC
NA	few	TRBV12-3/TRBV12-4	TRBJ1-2	CASSPLMDRTF	TGTGCCAGCAGTCCTCTCATGGACCGCACCTTC
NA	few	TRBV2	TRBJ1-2	CASSEDPQGFGGYTF	TGTGCCAGCAGTGAGGATCCCCAGGGGTTCGGTGGCTACACCTTC
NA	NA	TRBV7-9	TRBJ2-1	CASSLSGASFREQFF	TGTGCCAGCAGCTTGTCCGGAGCTAGTTTCCGGGAGCAGTTCTTC
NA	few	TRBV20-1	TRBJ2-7	CSARAFDSIEQYF	TGCAGTGCTAGAGCTTTTGATTCGATCGAGCAGTACTTC
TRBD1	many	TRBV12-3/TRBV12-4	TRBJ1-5	CASSLRQGEQPQHF	TGTGCCAGCAGTTTACGACAGGGGGAACAGCCCCAGCATTTT
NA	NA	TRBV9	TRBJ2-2	CASSVAGLPLGTGELFF	TGTGCCAGCAGCGTAGCTGGGCTCCCACTAGGCACCGGGGAGCTGTTTTTT
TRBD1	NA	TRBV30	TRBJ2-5	CASYRDSQETQYF	TGTGCCAGTTACCGGGACAGCCAAGAGACCCAGTACTTC
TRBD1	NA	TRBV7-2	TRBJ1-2	CASSFRQGANGYTF	TGTGCCAGCAGCTTCCGACAGGGGGCTAATGGCTACACCTTC
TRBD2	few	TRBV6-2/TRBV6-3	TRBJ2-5	CASSYVAGGQETQYF	TGTGCCAGCAGTTATGTAGCGGGAGGACAAGAGACCCAGTACTTC
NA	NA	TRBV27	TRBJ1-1	CASGRDAIFMNTEAFF	TGTGCCAGCGGCCGGGACGCGATCTTCATGAACACTGAAGCTTTCTTT
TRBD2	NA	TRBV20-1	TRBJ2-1	CSARGLGTSGTNERFF	TGCAGTGCTAGAGGACTTGGGACTAGCGGGACGAATGAGCGGTTCTTC
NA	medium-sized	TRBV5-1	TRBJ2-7	CASSTGQPSYEQYF	TGCGCCAGCAGCACCGGACAGCCCTCCTACGAGCAGTACTTC
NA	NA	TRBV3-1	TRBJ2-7	CASSPSWAPYEQYF	TGTGCCAGCAGCCCCTCTTGGGCACCCTACGAGCAGTACTTC
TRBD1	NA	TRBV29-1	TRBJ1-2	CSVATGTAYGYTF	TGCAGCGTGGCTACCGGGACAGCCTATGGCTACACCTTC
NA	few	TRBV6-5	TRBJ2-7	CASSNFGQHSYEQYF	TGTGCCAGCAGCAACTTCGGACAGCACTCCTACGAGCAGTACTTC
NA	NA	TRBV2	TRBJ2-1	CASSEPTRELDNEQFF	TGTGCCAGCAGTGAACCGACACGGGAATTGGACAATGAGCAGTTCTTC
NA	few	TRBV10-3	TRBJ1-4	CAISATGNEKLFF	TGTGCCATCAGTGCGACGGGTAATGAAAAACTGTTTTTT
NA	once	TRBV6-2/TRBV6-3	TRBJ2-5	CASSYSSPGVEETQYF	TGTGCCAGCAGTTACTCGAGTCCTGGGGTCGAAGAGACCCAGTACTTC
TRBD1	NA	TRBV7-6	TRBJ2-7	CASSLETGGFYEQYF	TGTGCCAGCAGCTTAGAGACAGGGGGCTTCTACGAGCAGTACTTC
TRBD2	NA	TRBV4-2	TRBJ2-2	CASSQGLAENAGELFF	TGTGCCAGCAGCCAGGGACTAGCGGAGAACGCCGGGGAGCTGTTTTTT
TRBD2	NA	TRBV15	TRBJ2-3	CATSRTGTSADTQYF	TGTGCCACCAGCAGGACCGGGACTAGCGCAGATACGCAGTATTTT
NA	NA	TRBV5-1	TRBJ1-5	CASPQERGASILGNQPQHF	TGCGCCAGCCCCCAGGAGCGGGGGGCCAGCATATTGGGCAATCAGCCCCAGCATTTT
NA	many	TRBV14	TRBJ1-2	CASSQARDYGYTF	TGTGCCAGCAGCCAAGCCAGGGACTATGGCTACACCTTC
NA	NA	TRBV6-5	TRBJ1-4	CASSPDVDNEKLFF	TGTGCCAGCAGTCCCGACGTCGATAATGAAAAACTGTTTTTT
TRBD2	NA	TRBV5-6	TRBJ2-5	CASSLRSGRGTQYF	TGCGCCAGCAGCTTGAGGAGCGGGAGAGGGACCCAGTACTTC
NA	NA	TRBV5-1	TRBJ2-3	CASSYTPDFTDTQYF	TGCGCCAGCAGCTACACACCGGACTTCACAGATACGCAGTATTTT
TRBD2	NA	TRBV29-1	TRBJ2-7	CSVEFERGASYEQYF	TGCAGCGTTGAGTTCGAGCGGGGGGCCTCCTACGAGCAGTACTTC
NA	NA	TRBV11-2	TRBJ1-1	CASSPRTEAFF	TGTGCCAGCAGCCCAAGGACTGAAGCTTTCTTT
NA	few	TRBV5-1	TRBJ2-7	CASSVLSYEQYF	TGCGCCAGCAGCGTCCTCTCCTACGAACAGTACTTC
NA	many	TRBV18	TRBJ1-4	CASSPGGTNEKLFF	TGTGCCAGCTCACCAGGGGGAACAAATGAAAAACTGTTTTTT
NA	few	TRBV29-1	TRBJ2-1	CSFRDYNEQFF	TGCAGCTTCAGGGATTACAATGAGCAGTTCTTC
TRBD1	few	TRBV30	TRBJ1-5	CAWSRDRDQPQHF	TGTGCCTGGAGTAGGGACAGAGATCAGCCCCAGCATTTT
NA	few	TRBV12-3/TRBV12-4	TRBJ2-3	CASSFWGPDTQYF	TGTGCCAGCAGTTTCTGGGGGCCAGATACGCAGTATTTT